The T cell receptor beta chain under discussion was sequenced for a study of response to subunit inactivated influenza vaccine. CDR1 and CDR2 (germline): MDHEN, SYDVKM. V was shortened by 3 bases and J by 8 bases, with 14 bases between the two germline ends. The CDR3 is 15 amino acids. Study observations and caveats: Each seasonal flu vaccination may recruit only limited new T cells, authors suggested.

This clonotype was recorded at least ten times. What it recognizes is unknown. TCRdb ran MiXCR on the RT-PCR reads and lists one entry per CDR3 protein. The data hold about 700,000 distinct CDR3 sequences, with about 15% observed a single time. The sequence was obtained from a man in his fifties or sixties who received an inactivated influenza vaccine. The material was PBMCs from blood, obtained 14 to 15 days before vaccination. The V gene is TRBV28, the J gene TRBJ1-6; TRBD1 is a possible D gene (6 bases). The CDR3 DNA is TGTGCCAGCAGTTTCCCAGGGGACGGACATTCACCCCTCCACTTT. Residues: CASSFPGDGHSPLHF. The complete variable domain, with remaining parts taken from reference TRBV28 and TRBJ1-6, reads DVKVTQSSRYLVKRTGEKVFLECVQDMDHENMFWYRQDPGLGLRLIYFSYDVKMKEKGDIPEGYSVSREKKERFSLILESASTNQTSMYLCASSFPGDGHSPLHFGNGTRLTVT.